The clone carrying this T cell receptor (beta chain) was counted many times. Its antigen is unidentified. This specimen comes from a study of regulatory T cells in long-lasting Graves disease. As for the study in general: Graves' patients, diagnosed recently, had received antithyroid drugs under 3 months. Whole-study findings and limits: Reduced TCR diversity was observed in persistent Graves' patients versus newly diagnosed patients. Persistent disease favored TRBV28, TRBJ1-2 and TRBJ2-5.

CDR3 regions were amplified by Arm-PCR using iRepertoire HTBI primers to build TCR beta libraries. MiXCR, applied by TCRdb to the multiplex PCR reads, yields one record per CDR3 protein. Of hundreds of thousands of distinct CDR3 sequences listed, about 16% are singletons. Trimming took off 8 bases at V and 4 bases at J, with 14 bases between the two ends. The CDR3 length is 14 residues. Germline CDR1 and CDR2: MDHEN and SYDVKM. As for time point: newly diagnosed GD, antithyroid drugs for less than 3 months. PBMC RNA served as the TCR library source. The same data also contributed to another study, on T cells in Graves' hyperthyroidism and ophthalmopathy.

This chain uses TRBV28 with TRBJ1-4; D is perhaps TRBD1 (5 bases). The sample in question was peripheral blood mononuclear cells (PBMCs), obtained at new diagnosis, from a patient treated with antithyroid drugs. The TCR was taken from a woman aged 40-65 years with Graves disease. The CDR3 spells CASAPGTVNEKLFF. The CDR3 DNA sequence: TGTGCCAGCGCCCCCGGGACGGTTAATGAAAAACTGTTTTTT.